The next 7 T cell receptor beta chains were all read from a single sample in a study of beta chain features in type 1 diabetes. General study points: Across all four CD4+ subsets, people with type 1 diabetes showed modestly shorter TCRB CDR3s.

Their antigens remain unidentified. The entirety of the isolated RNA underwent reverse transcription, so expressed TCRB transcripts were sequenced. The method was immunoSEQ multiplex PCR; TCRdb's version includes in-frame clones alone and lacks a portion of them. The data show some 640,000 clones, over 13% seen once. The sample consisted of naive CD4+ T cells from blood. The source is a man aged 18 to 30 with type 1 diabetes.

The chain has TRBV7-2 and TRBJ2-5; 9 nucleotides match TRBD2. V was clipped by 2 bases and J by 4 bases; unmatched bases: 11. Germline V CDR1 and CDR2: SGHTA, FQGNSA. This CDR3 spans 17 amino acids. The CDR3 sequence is CASSLYTLPAGGETQYF. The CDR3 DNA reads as TGTGCCAGCAGCTTATATACCCTTCCAGCGGGAGGAGAGACCCAGTACTTC.

The DNA for the CDR3 is TGTGCCAGCAGTTCGGACTCCCAGAACACCGGGGAGCTGTTTTTT. It translates to CASSSDSQNTGELFF. V usage is TRBV7-2 and J usage is TRBJ2-2, with D perhaps TRBD2 (5 bases). CDR1 is SGHTA and CDR2 is FQGNSA in the germline V gene. Trimming removed 6 bases at V and 1 base at J, with 12 bases between. There are 15 residues in the CDR3.

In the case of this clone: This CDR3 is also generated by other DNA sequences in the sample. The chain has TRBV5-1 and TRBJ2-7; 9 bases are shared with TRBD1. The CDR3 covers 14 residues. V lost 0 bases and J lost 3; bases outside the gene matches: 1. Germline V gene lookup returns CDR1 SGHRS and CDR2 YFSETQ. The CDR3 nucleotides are TGCGCCAGCAGCTTGGGACAGGGGGGCTACGAGCAGTACTTC. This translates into CASSLGQGGYEQYF.

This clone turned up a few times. CDR3 in DNA: TGTGCCAGCCGGGACAGGGGCTACGAGCAGTACTTC. Its translation is CASRDRGYEQYF. This chain uses TRBV2 with TRBJ2-5, with TRBD1 matching over 10 bases. Matching the DNA end better, TRBJ2-7 makes the J call doubtful. The V gene's germline CDR1 is SNHLY and CDR2 FYNNEI. This CDR3 spans 12 amino acids.

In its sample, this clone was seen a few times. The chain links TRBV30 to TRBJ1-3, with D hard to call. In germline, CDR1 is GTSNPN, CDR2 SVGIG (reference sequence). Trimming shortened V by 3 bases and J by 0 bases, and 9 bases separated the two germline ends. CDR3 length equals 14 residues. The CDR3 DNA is TGTGCCTGGAGCCTCCTTATCTCTGGAAACACCATATATTTT. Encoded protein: CAWSLLISGNTIYF.

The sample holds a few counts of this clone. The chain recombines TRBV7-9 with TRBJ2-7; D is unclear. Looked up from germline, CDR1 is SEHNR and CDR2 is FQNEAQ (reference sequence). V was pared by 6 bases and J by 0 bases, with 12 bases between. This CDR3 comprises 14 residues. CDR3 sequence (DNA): TGTGCCAGCAGTTTTATTGAGGTCTCCTACGAGCAGTACTTC. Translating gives CASSFIEVSYEQYF.

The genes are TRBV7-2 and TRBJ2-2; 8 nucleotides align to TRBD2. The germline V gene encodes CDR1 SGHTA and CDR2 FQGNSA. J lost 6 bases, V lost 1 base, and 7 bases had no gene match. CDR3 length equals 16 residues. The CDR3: CASSLVAGGGAGELFF. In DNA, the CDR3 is TGTGCCAGCAGCTTAGTGGCGGGAGGTGGGGCCGGGGAGCTGTTTTTT.